This T cell receptor beta chain was profiled in a study of blood T cell repertoires in COVID-19. Study in general: Both acute and convalescent COVID-19 samples were obtained from the United States, Italy and Spain. Sample material is recorded as cDNA or gDNA derived from T cells, B-cell-depleted T cells, or PBMCs.

In the study's own analysis: Using reference gene primer amplification, nucleated cell counts were estimated. Assay: immunoSEQ multiplex PCR; the TCRdb copy retains only in-frame clones and omits some. The V and J calls and clone size were taken over from that table, and D and trimming were inferred from the DNA. The sample consists of 200,000 to 250,000 clones, about 83% of them appearing once. V shed 2 bases and J 3 bases; nucleotides not matched to a gene: 5. Germline assignment: CDR1 SGHRS and CDR2 YFSETQ. This CDR3 is 16 amino acids long. The V gene is TRBV5-1, the J gene TRBJ2-1; 10 bases line up with TRBD2. The specimen sequenced was peripheral blood. This receptor was taken from a woman aged 45-65 years with active or convalescent COVID-19. The CDR3 DNA follows: TGCGCCAGCAGCTTATATGGGACTAGCGTCTACAATGAGCAGTTCTTC. It specifies CASSLYGTSVYNEQFF.